This T cell receptor (beta chain) was profiled in a study of OX40 agonist ivuxolimab in advanced cancers. In germline, CDR1 is SGHRS, CDR2 YFSETQ. The CDR3 sequence is 17 residues long. Trimming at V came to 4 bases and at J to 13 bases, leaving 17 bases not matched to a gene. Repertoires were generated with immunoSEQ multiplex PCR, while TCRdb's copy carries only in-frame clones and drops some. This table has 70,000 to 85,000 clones, around 86% appearing once. The source of this sequence is an adult with an advanced solid tumor such as melanoma, head and neck, liver or kidney cancer. This chain connects TRBV5-1 to TRBJ2-1, with 13 bases identical to TRBD2. The sequenced sample was CD4+ or CD8+ T cells sorted from blood, obtained in a trial of the OX40 agonist ivuxolimab. The CDR3: CASSPGTSGILRGYQFF. CDR3 nucleotide sequence: TGCGCCAGCAGCCCCGGGACTAGCGGGATATTGAGGGGGTACCAGTTCTTC.